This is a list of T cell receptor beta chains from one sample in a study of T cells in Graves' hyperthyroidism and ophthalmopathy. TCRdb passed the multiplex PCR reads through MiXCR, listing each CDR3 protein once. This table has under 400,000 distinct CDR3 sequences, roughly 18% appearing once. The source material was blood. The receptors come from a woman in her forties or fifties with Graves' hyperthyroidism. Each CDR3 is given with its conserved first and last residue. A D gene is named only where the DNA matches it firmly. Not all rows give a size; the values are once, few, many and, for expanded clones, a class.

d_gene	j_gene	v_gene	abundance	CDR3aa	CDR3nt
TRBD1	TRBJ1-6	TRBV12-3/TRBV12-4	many	CASSLQGNNSPLHF	TGTGCCAGCAGCCTACAGGGGAATAATTCACCCCTCCACTTT
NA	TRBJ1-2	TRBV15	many	CATSSEDSRYGYTF	TGTGCCACCAGCAGCGAAGACTCGCGCTATGGCTACACCTTC
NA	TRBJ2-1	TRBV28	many	CASSLPGLFSYNEQFF	TGTGCCAGCAGTCTCCCGGGACTCTTCTCCTACAATGAGCAGTTCTTC
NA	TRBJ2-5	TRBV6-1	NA	CASGIGTTGETQYF	TGTGCCAGCGGGATTGGGACCACTGGCGAGACCCAGTACTTC
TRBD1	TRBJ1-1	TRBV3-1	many	CASSQEAGGTFF	TGTGCCAGCAGCCAAGAGGCAGGGGGAACTTTCTTT
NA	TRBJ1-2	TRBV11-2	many	CASSHYRFENGYTF	TGTGCCAGCAGCCATTACAGGTTCGAGAATGGCTACACCTTC
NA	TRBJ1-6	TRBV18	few	CASSPSLDSPLHF	TGTGCCAGCTCACCATCACTTGATTCACCCCTCCACTTT
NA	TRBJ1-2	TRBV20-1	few	CSGRDVAEGYTF	TGCAGTGGCAGAGACGTGGCTGAGGGCTACACCTTC
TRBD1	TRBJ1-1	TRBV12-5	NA	CASGPEPPGQVFEAFF	TGTGCTAGTGGGCCGGAACCTCCGGGACAGGTATTTGAAGCTTTCTTT
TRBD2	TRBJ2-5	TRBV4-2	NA	CASSFRGGEETQYF	TGTGCCAGCAGCTTTCGGGGAGGGGAGGAGACCCAGTACTTC
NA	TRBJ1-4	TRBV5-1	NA	CATSQGSTNERLFF	TGCGCCACTTCACAGGGTTCAACTAATGAAAGACTGTTTTTT
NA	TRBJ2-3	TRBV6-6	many	CASSYLQGTDTQYF	TGTGCCAGCAGTTACTTGCAGGGCACAGATACGCAGTATTTT
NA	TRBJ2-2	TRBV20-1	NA	CSARVHENTGELLF	TGCAGTGCTAGAGTTCACGAGAACACCGGGGAGCTGCTTTTT
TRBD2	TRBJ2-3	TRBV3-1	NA	CASSRLAGLNTDTQYF	TGTGCCAGCAGCCGACTAGCGGGGCTCAACACAGATACGCAGTATTTT
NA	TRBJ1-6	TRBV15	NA	CATSTPVSPLHF	TGTGCCACCAGCACCCCAGTTTCACCCCTCCACTTT
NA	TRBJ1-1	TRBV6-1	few	CASRGDEAFF	TGTGCCAGCAGGGGGGACGAAGCTTTCTTT
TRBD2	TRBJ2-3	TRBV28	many	CASIAGGPPDTQYF	TGTGCCAGCATAGCGGGAGGACCCCCAGATACGCAGTATTTT
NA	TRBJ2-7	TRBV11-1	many	CASSDRNEQYF	TGTGCCAGCAGTGATCGGAACGAGCAGTACTTC
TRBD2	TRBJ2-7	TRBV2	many	CASSENRGRYEQYF	TGTGCCAGCAGTGAAAATCGCGGGAGATACGAGCAGTACTTC
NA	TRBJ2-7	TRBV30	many	CAWSVRSLRAYEQYF	TGTGCCTGGAGTGTAAGGAGTCTCAGGGCCTACGAGCAGTACTTC
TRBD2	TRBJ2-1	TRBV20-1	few	CSASRGGDNEQFF	TGCAGTGCTAGCCGGGGGGGGGACAATGAGCAGTTCTTC